This TCR beta chain was sequenced during a study of blood T cell repertoires in COVID-19. About the research overall: Researchers got acute and convalescent COVID-19 samples from the United States, Italy and Spain. Sample material is recorded as cDNA or gDNA derived from T cells, B-cell-depleted T cells, or PBMCs.

Per the original data handling: Estimation of nucleated cell counts relied on the amplification of reference gene primers. Sequencing was performed with immunoSEQ multiplex PCR; in TCRdb, only in-frame clones are kept and a portion is missing. V and J calls and clone size are those listed in that table; D and trimming were worked out from the DNA. This sample yields a few hundred thousand clones, of which 84% are seen a single time; under 15% belongs to the top ten. The CDR3 loop spans 19 amino acids. The germline CDR1 and CDR2 sequences are SSHAT and FNYEAQ (reference sequence). With 4 bases removed from V and 1 base from J, the gap between germline ends came to 24 bases.

The clonotype was recovered from a human donor in a cohort sampled during active COVID-19. The sequenced sample was peripheral blood. This chain links TRBV7-7 with TRBJ2-3, with a tentative D call TRBD2 (5 bases). CDR3 bases: TGTGCCAGCAGCTCCCGGTGGACCGGGGAAAGGGTGGGCACAGATACGCAGTATTTT. Translated: CASSSRWTGERVGTDTQYF.